This T cell receptor (beta chain) originates from a study of T-cell reconstitution after alpha-beta-depleted transplantation in children. Unique molecular identifiers were used in preparing the TCRbeta library. Each CDR3 protein gets one entry after TCRdb re-called the PCR reads with MiXCR. This table holds a few hundred thousand distinct CDR3 sequences, around a tenth found once. Germline CDR1 reads KGHSH; CDR2 reads LQKENI. CDR3 size: 15 residues. V lost 0 bases, J lost 7 bases, and 13 bases lay in between. This clonotype has more than one count but fewer than ten. The source material was PBMCs from the stem cell graft donor, sampled from the stem cell graft. The receptor was isolated from a human donor who donated a stem cell graft to a child with acute lymphoblastic leukemia. The J gene is TRBJ2-1, the V gene TRBV18, with D possibly TRBD1 on 6 matching bases. The CDR3 DNA reads TGTGCCAGCTCACCACCAACGCGGACAGCAAATGAGCAGTTCTTC. Translation gives CASSPPTRTANEQFF.